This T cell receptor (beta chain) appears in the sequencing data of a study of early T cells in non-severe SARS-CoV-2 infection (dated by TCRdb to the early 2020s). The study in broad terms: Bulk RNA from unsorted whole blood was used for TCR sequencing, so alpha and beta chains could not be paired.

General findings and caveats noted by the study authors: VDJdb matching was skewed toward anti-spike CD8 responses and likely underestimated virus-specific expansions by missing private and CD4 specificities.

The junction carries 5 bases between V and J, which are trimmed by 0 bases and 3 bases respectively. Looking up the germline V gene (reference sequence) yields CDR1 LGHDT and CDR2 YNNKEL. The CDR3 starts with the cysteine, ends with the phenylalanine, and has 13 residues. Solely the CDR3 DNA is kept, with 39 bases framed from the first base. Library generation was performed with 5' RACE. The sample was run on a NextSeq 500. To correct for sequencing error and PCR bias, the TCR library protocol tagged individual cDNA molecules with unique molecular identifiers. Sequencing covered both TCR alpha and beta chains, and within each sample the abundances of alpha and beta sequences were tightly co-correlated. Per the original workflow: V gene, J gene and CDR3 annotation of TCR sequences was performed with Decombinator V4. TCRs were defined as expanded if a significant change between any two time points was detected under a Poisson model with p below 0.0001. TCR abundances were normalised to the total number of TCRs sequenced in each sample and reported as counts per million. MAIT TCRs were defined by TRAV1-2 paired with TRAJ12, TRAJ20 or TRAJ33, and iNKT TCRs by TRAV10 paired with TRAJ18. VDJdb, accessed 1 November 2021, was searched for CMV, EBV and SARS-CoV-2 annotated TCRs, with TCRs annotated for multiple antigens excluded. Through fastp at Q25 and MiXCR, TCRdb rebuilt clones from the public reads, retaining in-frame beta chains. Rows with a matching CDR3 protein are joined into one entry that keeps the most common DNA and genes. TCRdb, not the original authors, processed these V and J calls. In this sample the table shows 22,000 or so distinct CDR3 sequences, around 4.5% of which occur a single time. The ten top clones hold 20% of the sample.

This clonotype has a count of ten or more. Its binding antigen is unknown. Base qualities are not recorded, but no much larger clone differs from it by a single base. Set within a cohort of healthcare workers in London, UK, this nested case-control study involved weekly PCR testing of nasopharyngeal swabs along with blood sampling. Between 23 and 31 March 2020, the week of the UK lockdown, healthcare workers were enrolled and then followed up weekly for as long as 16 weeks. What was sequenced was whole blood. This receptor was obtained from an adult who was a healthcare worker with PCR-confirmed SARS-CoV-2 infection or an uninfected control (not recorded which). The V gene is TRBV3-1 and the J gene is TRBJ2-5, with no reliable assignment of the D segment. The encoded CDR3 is CASSQDIEETQYF. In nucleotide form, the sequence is TGTGCCAGCAGCCAAGATATAGAAGAGACCCAGTACTTC.